A selection of T cell receptor beta chains follows, all from one sample in a study of blood T cell repertoires in COVID-19. Some clones are missing from TCRdb's copy, which holds only in-frame ones; the method was immunoSEQ multiplex PCR. The sample gives some 300,000 clones, 90% of which show up once; under 1.1% is in the top ten. Sequencing was performed on peripheral blood. These receptors were taken from a woman in her thirties or forties with COVID-19, enrolled during active disease. Each CDR3 is given with its conserved first and last residue. D genes are given only for firm matches. For some rows the clone size is stated as once, few or many, or as a class when expanded; others skip it.

clone_size	v_call	j_call	d_call	cdr3_aa	cdr3_nt
.	TRBV19	TRBJ1-4	TRBD1	CATTKTGGAREKLFF	TGTGCCACGACAAAAACAGGGGGCGCACGGGAAAAACTGTTTTTT
.	TRBV30	TRBJ2-1	TRBD2	CAWSAAGLAGHNEQFF	TGTGCCTGGAGTGCGGCCGGACTAGCGGGCCACAATGAGCAGTTCTTC
.	TRBV5-6	TRBJ2-5	TRBD1	CASSLSQGALGAQETQYF	TGTGCCAGCAGCTTGTCCCAGGGGGCGCTGGGGGCACAAGAGACCCAGTACTTC
.	TRBV27	TRBJ1-1	TRBD1	CASSLIGTGELEAFF	TGTGCCAGCAGTTTAATTGGGACAGGGGAGCTCGAAGCTTTCTTT
.	TRBV19	TRBJ2-2	.	CASSIVGRGRNTGELFF	TGTGCCAGTAGTATAGTAGGGAGGGGGAGAAACACCGGGGAGCTGTTTTTT
.	TRBV10-2	TRBJ1-1	.	CASTAVGQLNTEAFF	TGCGCCAGCACCGCCGTTGGTCAGTTGAACACTGAAGCTTTCTTT
.	TRBV28	TRBJ1-1	.	CASSFPLTYAAEAFF	TGTGCCAGCAGTTTCCCCTTAACTTATGCGGCTGAAGCTTTCTTT
once	TRBV29-1	TRBJ1-1	.	CSVENGRGTEAFF	TGCAGCGTTGAAAACGGCCGGGGCACTGAAGCTTTCTTT
.	TRBV27	TRBJ1-1	.	CASSYRDTNTEAFF	TGTGCCAGCAGTTATAGGGACACGAACACTGAAGCTTTCTTT
.	TRBV7-2	TRBJ2-1	TRBD2	CASSLGLAGGQFF	TGTGCCAGCAGCTTGGGACTAGCGGGGGGGCAATTCTTC
.	TRBV4-1	TRBJ2-1	TRBD1	CASSPTGGSYNEQFF	TGCGCCAGCAGCCCCACAGGGGGATCCTACAATGAGCAGTTCTTC
.	TRBV30	TRBJ2-7	TRBD2	CAWSPIAGGVYF	TGTGCCTGGAGTCCAATAGCGGGAGGTGTGTACTTC
.	TRBV14	TRBJ2-7	.	CASSLIPTYEQYF	TGTGCCAGCAGCCTTATTCCTACCTACGAGCAGTACTTC
.	TRBV28	TRBJ1-1	.	CASSSVIPEAFF	TGTGCCAGCAGTTCGGTTATCCCTGAAGCTTTCTTT
.	TRBV30	TRBJ1-2	.	CAWSVENYGYTF	TGTGCCTGGAGTGTCGAGAACTATGGCTACACCTTC
.	TRBV7-2	TRBJ1-5	.	CASSPQAGDGNQPQHF	TGTGCCAGCAGCCCCCAGGCCGGGGATGGCAATCAGCCCCAGCATTTT
.	TRBV5-1	TRBJ2-5	.	CASSLDRNGVETQYF	TGCGCCAGCAGCTTGGACAGGAATGGGGTAGAGACCCAGTACTTC
once	TRBV28	TRBJ2-7	TRBD1	CASSSTGQGTDEQYF	TGTGCCAGCAGTTCCACGGGACAGGGAACCGACGAGCAGTACTTC
.	TRBV28	TRBJ1-3	.	CASSSGHFPNTIYF	TGTGCCAGCAGCTCCGGTCATTTCCCAAACACCATATATTTT
.	TRBV5-1	TRBJ2-5	.	CASSLGGAQETQYF	TGCGCCAGCAGCTTAGGCGGAGCGCAAGAGACCCAGTACTTC
.	TRBV11-2	TRBJ2-3	TRBD2	CASSRAGPDTQYF	TGTGCCAGCAGCAGAGCGGGACCAGATACGCAGTATTTT
.	TRBV12-5	TRBJ2-5	TRBD2	CASGKTSGDQETQYF	TGTGCTAGTGGCAAGACTAGCGGGGACCAAGAGACCCAGTACTTC
.	TRBV6-5	TRBJ1-5	.	CASRLGQNSNQPQHF	TGTGCCAGCAGACTCGGACAGAATAGCAATCAGCCCCAGCATTTT
.	TRBV27	TRBJ1-6	TRBD1	CASSPPGGTRVRNNSPLHF	TGTGCCAGCAGTCCCCCAGGGGGAACACGAGTAAGGAATAATTCACCCCTCCACTTT
.	TRBV6-1	TRBJ1-6	.	CASSEWDNKSYNSPLHF	TGTGCCAGCAGTGAATGGGACAATAAATCCTATAATTCACCCCTCCACTTT
.	TRBV5-1	TRBJ2-1	TRBD2	CASSLAGTSGDNEQFF	TGCGCCAGCAGCTTGGCCGGGACTAGCGGAGACAATGAGCAGTTCTTC
.	TRBV11-3	TRBJ2-2	.	CASSPGAIGDTGELFF	TGTGCCAGCAGCCCAGGGGCAATCGGGGACACCGGGGAGCTGTTTTTT
once	TRBV18	TRBJ1-6	.	CASSPLRAGDSPLHF	TGTGCCAGCTCACCCCTCAGGGCCGGCGATTCACCCCTCCACTTT
once	TRBV6-7	TRBJ2-7	TRBD1	CASPKPGGRAYEQYF	TGTGCCAGCCCAAAGCCAGGGGGTAGAGCCTACGAGCAGTACTTC
few	TRBV7-3	TRBJ2-2	.	CASSQAGLYTGELFF	TGTGCCAGCAGCCAGGCGGGACTTTACACCGGGGAGCTGTTTTTT
once	TRBV7-8	TRBJ2-1	.	CASSSGLPGMDNEQFF	TGTGCCAGCAGCTCCGGGCTCCCGGGGATGGACAATGAGCAGTTCTTC
once	TRBV27	TRBJ2-7	.	CASRLAPASSYEQYF	TGTGCCAGCAGGTTGGCCCCAGCTAGCTCCTACGAGCAGTACTTC
.	TRBV19	TRBJ1-2	TRBD1	CASLRQGSYTF	TGTGCCAGTCTACGACAGGGGAGCTACACCTTC
once	TRBV27	TRBJ2-7	.	CASSLKGRLGSEDF	TGTGCCAGCAGTTTAAAGGGGCGTCTAGGGTCGGAAGACTTC
.	TRBV6-5	TRBJ1-6	TRBD1	CASSFGTGSNSPLHF	TGTGCCAGCAGTTTCGGGACAGGGTCGAATTCACCCCTCCACTTT
few	TRBV5-1	TRBJ1-1	.	CASSLGGTREAFF	TGCGCCAGCAGCTTGGGGGGCACCCGAGAAGCTTTCTTT
.	TRBV7-6	TRBJ2-2	TRBD2	CASRPETSGPNTGELFF	TGTGCCAGCAGACCGGAGACTAGCGGGCCGAACACCGGGGAGCTGTTTTTT
.	TRBV5-6	TRBJ1-5	TRBD1	CASSLTRDRPNQPQHF	TGTGCCAGCAGCCTTACCCGGGACAGGCCTAATCAGCCCCAGCATTTT
.	TRBV3-1/TRBV3-2	TRBJ1-1	.	CASSQDRRGSAFF	TGTGCCAGCAGCCAAGATCGAAGGGGGAGCGCTTTCTTT
.	TRBV7-9	TRBJ2-1	.	CASSPSGVRAYNEQFF	TGTGCCAGCAGCCCTTCGGGCGTCAGGGCCTACAATGAGCAGTTCTTC
.	TRBV28	TRBJ2-1	.	CAASVSYNEQFF	TGTGCCGCTAGCGTCTCCTACAATGAGCAGTTCTTC
.	TRBV6-2/TRBV6-3	TRBJ2-2	TRBD1	CASSASGQGGTGELFF	TGTGCCAGCAGTGCGTCGGGACAGGGAGGGACCGGGGAGCTGTTTTTT
once	TRBV29-1	TRBJ2-1	TRBD2	CSVEEGRGGSYNEQFF	TGCAGCGTTGAAGAGGGGCGGGGCGGGAGCTACAATGAGCAGTTCTTC
.	TRBV4-3	TRBJ2-7	.	CASSQDKLLEQYF	TGCGCCAGCAGCCAAGATAAACTCCTCGAGCAGTACTTC
once	TRBV27	TRBJ2-7	.	CASSYWAAEGSYEQYF	TGTGCCAGCAGTTATTGGGCAGCCGAGGGCTCCTACGAGCAGTACTTC
.	TRBV20-1	TRBJ2-5	.	CSASAQGPLIQETQYF	TGCAGTGCTAGTGCGCAGGGGCCTCTCATCCAAGAGACCCAGTACTTC
once	TRBV27	TRBJ2-5	TRBD2	CASSLVFGGETQYF	TGTGCCAGCAGTTTGGTGTTCGGGGGGGAGACCCAGTACTTC
.	TRBV28	TRBJ1-5	.	CASNQGHQPQHF	TGTGCCAGCAACCAGGGCCATCAGCCCCAGCATTTT
.	TRBV3-1/TRBV3-2	TRBJ1-2	.	CASSQGREGYTF	TGTGCCAGCAGCCAAGGCAGGGAAGGCTACACCTTC
.	TRBV7-2	TRBJ1-5	TRBD1	CASSFRDRGRNQPQHF	TGTGCCAGCAGCTTTAGGGACAGGGGGCGCAATCAGCCCCAGCATTTT
.	TRBV6-5	TRBJ2-7	.	CASSYGGSHEQYF	TGTGCCAGCAGTTACGGGGGGAGCCACGAGCAGTACTTC
.	TRBV5-1	TRBJ2-1	.	CASSSKLSDNEQFF	TGCGCCAGCAGCTCCAAACTCTCTGACAATGAGCAGTTCTTC